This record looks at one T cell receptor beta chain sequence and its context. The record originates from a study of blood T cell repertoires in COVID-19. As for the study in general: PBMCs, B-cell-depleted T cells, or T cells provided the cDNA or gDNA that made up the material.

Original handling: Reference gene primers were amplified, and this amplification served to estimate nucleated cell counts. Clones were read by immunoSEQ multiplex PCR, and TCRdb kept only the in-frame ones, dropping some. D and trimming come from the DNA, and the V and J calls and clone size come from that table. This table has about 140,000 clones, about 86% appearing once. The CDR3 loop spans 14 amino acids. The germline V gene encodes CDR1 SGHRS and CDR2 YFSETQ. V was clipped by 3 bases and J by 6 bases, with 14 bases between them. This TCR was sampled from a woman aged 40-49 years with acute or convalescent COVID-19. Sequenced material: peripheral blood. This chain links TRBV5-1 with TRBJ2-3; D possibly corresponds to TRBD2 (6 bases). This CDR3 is CASSWGTYGDTQYF. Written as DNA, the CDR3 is TGCGCCAGCAGCTGGGGGACTTACGGGGATACGCAGTATTTT.